These 7 T cell receptor beta chains were all obtained from the same sample, sequenced in a study of regulatory T cells in long-lasting Graves disease. Arm-PCR of CDR3 regions and iRepertoire HTBI primers were the basis on which TCR beta libraries were built. TCRdb re-analysed the multiplex PCR reads in MiXCR, keeping a single row per CDR3 protein. The profile shows approximately 690,000 distinct CDR3 sequences, about 32% of them singletons. Time point: persistent/refractory GD, antithyroid drugs over 5 years with positive TRAb. Generation of the TCR library employed RNA extracted from PBMCs. The sample consisted of peripheral blood mononuclear cells (PBMCs), taken when the disease was refractory, from a patient treated with antithyroid drugs. All receptors come from a female donor with Graves disease.

The chain employs TRBV7-9 and TRBJ2-6; possibly TRBD2 for D (7 bases). The germline V and J ends were trimmed by 5 bases and 2 bases, with 13 bases remaining between them. The CDR3 totals 16 residues. Germline V gene data show CDR1 as SEHNR and CDR2 as FQNEAQ (reference sequence). CDR3 sequence: CASSPEGGAGANVLTF. Written as DNA, the CDR3 is TGTGCCAGCAGCCCTGAGGGGGGGGCTGGGGCCAACGTCCTGACTTTC.

The CDR3 loop is CASSIEVGASYEQYF. The CDR3 region has the DNA TGTGCCAGTAGTATAGAGGTCGGAGCCTCCTACGAGCAGTACTTC. The chain has TRBV19 and TRBJ2-7; D not certain. Germline V gene lookup returns CDR1 LNHDA and CDR2 SQIVND (reference sequence). V was clipped by 0 bases and J by 0 bases, with 9 bases between them. This CDR3 has 15 residues.

In its sample, this clonotype was seen a few times. This chain links TRBV4-1 with TRBJ2-5; D is unclear. Trimming removed 1 base from V and 1 base from J, with 4 bases in between. The CDR3 has 13 amino acids. Per the germline V gene, CDR1 is MGHRA and CDR2 is YSYEKL. In DNA, the CDR3 is TGCGCCAGCAGCCAAGTGTTCCAAGAGACCCAGTACTTC. Its translation: CASSQVFQETQYF.

The chain uses TRBV11-2 and TRBJ2-7; 12 bases are shared with TRBD1. Germline CDR1 SGHAT, CDR2 FQNNGV. The V segment lost 5 bases and the J segment 5 bases; nucleotides outside the gene matches: 13. CDR3 length equals 17 residues. The CDR3 DNA is TGTGCCAGCAGCCCCGCCGGTGGCGGGACAGGGGGCGACGAGCAGTACTTC. Its translation is CASSPAGGGTGGDEQYF.

The rearrangement joins TRBV27 to TRBJ1-2; D not resolved. Trimming pared 8 bases from V and 3 bases from J, leaving 16 bases between. The CDR3 contains 14 residues. Looked up from germline, CDR1 is MNHEY and CDR2 is SMNVEV (reference sequence). CDR3 loop: CASSSTGRHYGYTF. The DNA of the CDR3 is TGTGCCAGCTCATCTACGGGCCGGCACTATGGCTACACCTTC.

This rearrangement joins TRBV25-1 to TRBJ1-6; D is unresolved. V was shortened by 3 bases and J by 2 bases, with 11 bases between the two germline ends. The CDR3 spans 16 residues. Germline CDR1 and CDR2: MGHDK and SYGVNS. The CDR3 DNA is TGTGCCAGCAGTGACCTCTTTCGTCCCTATAATTCACCCCTCCACTTT. It yields the protein CASSDLFRPYNSPLHF. Together with reference TRBV25-1 and TRBJ1-6, the CDR3 gives the full variable domain: EADIYQTPRYLVIGTGKKITLECSQTMGHDKMYWYQQDPGMELHLIHYSYGVNSTEKGDLSSESTVSRIRTEHFPLTLESARPSHTSQYLCASSDLFRPYNSPLHFGNGTRLTVT.

There are a few counts of this clonotype. In DNA form, the CDR3 reads TGTGCCAGCAGCTTAAGGGGGGGAGGGTCTGAGCAGTACTTC. This codes for CASSLRGGGSEQYF. The rearrangement uses TRBV11-2 and TRBJ2-7, with D possibly being TRBD2 (7 bases). Between the trimmed V and J ends, which lost 2 bases and 7 bases, there was a span of 15 bases. CDR3 length: 14 amino acids. The germline CDR1 and CDR2 sequences are SGHAT and FQNNGV.